These 29 T cell receptor beta chains came from one sample sequenced in a study of CD8 T cells in Susac syndrome. Reverse transcription of roughly 0.45 to 1 ug RNA used random hexamers. TCRdb re-called the immunoSEQ multiplex PCR reads with MiXCR, one entry per CDR3 protein. Seen here are about 120,000 distinct CDR3 sequences, around 94% observed once, and the top ten hold about 0.28%. Sequencing was carried out using CD8+ T cells from PBMCs. All receptors come from a human donor with Susac syndrome.

The chain joins TRBV27 to TRBJ1-5; D is perhaps TRBD1 (6 bases). Trimming pared 0 bases from V and 1 base from J, leaving 10 bases between. Germline loops: CDR1 MNHEY, CDR2 SMNVEV (reference sequence). The CDR3 is 16 amino acids. The DNA for the CDR3 is TGTGCCAGCAGTTTATCGTTCGGACAGAGCAATCAGCCCCAGCATTTT. Its protein product is CASSLSFGQSNQPQHF.

The CDR3 loop is CASSPTALAGGQETQYF. CDR3 DNA: TGTGCCAGCAGCCCTACTGCACTAGCGGGGGGGCAAGAGACCCAGTACTTC. V gene TRBV14 combines with J gene TRBJ2-5; 13 nucleotides agree with TRBD2. Germline values: CDR1 SGHDN, CDR2 FVKESK. This CDR3 is 17 amino acids long. V lost 4 bases, J lost 2 bases, and 7 bases stayed unmatched.

This rearrangement joins TRBV20-1 to TRBJ1-1; D might be TRBD1 (5 bases). Trimming took off 3 bases at V and 7 bases at J, with 18 bases between the two ends. Looked up from germline, CDR1 is DFQATT and CDR2 is SNEGSKA (reference sequence). The CDR3 consists of 14 residues. In DNA, the CDR3 is TGCAGTGCTAGCCCTGTGGGGGGTGGGAGTGAAGCTTTCTTT. Protein product: CSASPVGGGSEAFF.

This chain uses TRBV15 with TRBJ1-1; no definite D call. Germline V gene data show CDR1 as LNHNV and CDR2 as YYDKDF (reference sequence). Trimming took 8 bases from V and 0 from J, leaving 10 bases between them. The CDR3 contains 13 residues. The CDR3 nucleotides are TGTGCCACCGGTACAGAGATGAACACTGAAGCTTTCTTT. This codes for CATGTEMNTEAFF.

The gene calls are TRBV9 and TRBJ1-5; maybe TRBD1 (6 bases). The germline CDR1 and CDR2 sequences are SGDLS and YYNGEE. V was clipped by 4 bases and J by 4 bases, with 15 bases between them. This CDR3 is 15 amino acids long. The CDR3: CASSREGEANQPQHF. DNA for the CDR3: TGTGCCAGCAGCCGCGAGGGGGAGGCGAATCAGCCCCAGCATTTT.

As DNA, the CDR3 is TGTGCCAGCAGCGGGGGACTAGCAGTACACAATGAGCAGTTCTTC. This codes for CASSGGLAVHNEQFF. The chain joins TRBV9 to TRBJ2-1, with TRBD2 identical over 9 bases. This CDR3 has 15 amino acids. J lost 5 bases, V lost 3 bases, and 6 bases had no gene match. CDR1 and CDR2 from the germline V gene are SGDLS and YYNGEE.

This chain uses TRBV4-3 with TRBJ2-3; 11 nucleotides align to TRBD2. CDR1 and CDR2 (germline): LGHNA, YSLEER. This CDR3 is built from 15 residues. After removal of 2 bases from V and 7 bases from J, the junction contained 5 bases not matched to a gene. CDR3 sequence reads: CASSQLAGGLYTQYF. The CDR3 DNA sequence: TGCGCCAGCAGCCAATTAGCGGGGGGGCTTTATACGCAGTATTTT.

This chain uses TRBV20-1 with TRBJ2-5; D is unclear. CDR1 is DFQATT and CDR2 is SNEGSKA in the germline V gene (reference sequence). The CDR3 sequence is 13 residues long. Trimming cost V 1 base and J 5 bases, with 11 bases left between them. The CDR3 DNA is TGCAGTGCTAGAGGCCGGCTGTGGGAGACCCAGTACTTC. Its protein is CSARGRLWETQYF.

The chain has TRBV30 and TRBJ2-7; tentatively, D is TRBD1 (8 bases). Germline-derived CDR1 and CDR2 are GTSNPN and SVGIG (reference sequence). The V end was cut by 2 bases, the J end by 2 bases, with 13 bases between. CDR3 length: 14 residues. CDR3 bases: TGTGCCTGGAGTCACAGGGGGAGGGCCTACGAGCAGTACTTC. It codes for CAWSHRGRAYEQYF.

This clonotype was picked up one time. The chain employs TRBV19 and TRBJ1-1, with D perhaps matching TRBD1 (5 bases). From germline, CDR1 is LNHDA and CDR2 SQIVND (reference sequence). Between the trimmed V and J ends, which lost 5 bases and 0 bases, there was a span of 16 bases. The length of the CDR3 is 16 residues. CDR3 DNA: TGTGCCAGTAGTCCACTTCCGGGACGGTTGAACACTGAAGCTTTCTTT. It yields the protein CASSPLPGRLNTEAFF.

V gene TRBV12-3 or TRBV12-4 combines with J gene TRBJ2-5; 9 nucleotides agree with TRBD1. There are 15 residues in the CDR3. The V gene end was trimmed by 4 bases and the J gene end by 3 bases; junction bases not matched to a gene: 6. In DNA, the CDR3 is TGTGCCAGCAGTTGGGGACAGGGTAGGAAAGAGACCCAGTACTTC. Protein sequence: CASSWGQGRKETQYF.

This clonotype was seen once. V usage is TRBV27 and J usage is TRBJ1-1; D gene ambiguous. CDR1 and CDR2 from the germline V gene are MNHEY and SMNVEV (reference sequence). CDR3 length: 15 amino acids. Deletions cut 0 bases from V and 0 bases from J, with 8 bases between. The CDR3 coding sequence is TGTGCCAGCAGTTTATCGCTCGGCATGAACACTGAAGCTTTCTTT. Translated: CASSLSLGMNTEAFF.

The J gene is TRBJ1-6, the V gene TRBV11-2; D is possibly TRBD1 (5 bases). The CDR3 loop spans 14 amino acids. Trimming cost V 4 bases and J 7 bases, with 11 bases left between them. Germline V gene lookup returns CDR1 SGHAT and CDR2 FQNNGV. This CDR3 reads CASSSGPLNSPLHF. CDR3 DNA: TGTGCCAGCAGCTCGGGACCTCTCAATTCACCCCTCCACTTT.

The genes are TRBV15 and TRBJ1-3; D not resolved. V shed 4 bases and J shed 4 bases, with 20 bases lying between them. The CDR3 has 17 residues. Germline V gene data show CDR1 as LNHNV and CDR2 as YYDKDF (reference sequence). In nucleotides, the CDR3 is TGTGCCACCAGCACACCCCTGGTACGGGATGCGGGAAACACCATATATTTT. This gives the protein CATSTPLVRDAGNTIYF.

The chain employs TRBV14 and TRBJ2-7; 11 nucleotides align to TRBD2. The CDR3 is 15 amino acids. Germline V gene lookup returns CDR1 SGHDN and CDR2 FVKESK. V trimming: 4 bases; J trimming: 1 base; junction bases outside the gene matches: 3. The CDR3 DNA reads TGTGCCAGCAGCCTCCCTAGCGGGGGGTCCTACGAGCAGTACTTC. Protein sequence: CASSLPSGGSYEQYF.

This clonotype was detected once. J is TRBJ2-3 and V is TRBV13; 12 bases map to TRBD2. V lost 4 bases and J lost 2; bases outside the gene matches: 7. The CDR3 is 17 amino acids. In germline, CDR1 is PRHDT, CDR2 FYEKMQ (reference sequence). CDR3 DNA: TGTGCCAGCAGCTCCCCGACTAGCGGGGGCGACACAGATACGCAGTATTTT. Residues: CASSSPTSGGDTDTQYF.

The rearrangement joins TRBV12-3 or TRBV12-4 to TRBJ1-2, with D maybe TRBD1 (5 bases). This CDR3 region has 14 residues. Trimming took off 0 bases at V and 9 bases at J, with 14 bases between the two ends. CDR3 DNA sequence: TGTGCCAGCAGTTTAGCGCCAGGGTGGGATCGCTACACCTTC. It translates to CASSLAPGWDRYTF.

The CDR3 sequence is CASSRTVNEQYF. In nucleotides, the CDR3 is TGTGCCAGCAGCAGGACAGTAAACGAGCAGTACTTC. The chain is built from TRBV21-1 and TRBJ2-7; no check of the table's D call, TRBD1, against the DNA was made. TRBV21-1 is labeled a pseudogene. The CDR3 loop spans 12 amino acids.

The chain joins TRBV20-1 to TRBJ1-1; D is uncertain. V shed 2 bases and J shed 4 bases, with 14 bases lying between them. The CDR3 extends over 14 amino acids. The germline gives CDR1 DFQATT, CDR2 SNEGSKA (reference sequence). The CDR3 loop reads CSARLGRAGTEAFF. In DNA form, the CDR3 reads TGCAGTGCTAGACTCGGACGGGCGGGCACTGAAGCTTTCTTT.

The sample holds one count of this clonotype. The chain couples TRBV12-3 or TRBV12-4 to TRBJ2-5; 8 bases map to TRBD2. The CDR3 is 16 amino acids. Trimming removed 1 base from V and 5 bases from J; junction bases left unmatched: 9. The CDR3, as DNA: TGTGCCAGCAGTTTAGTTGGCTACCCGGGGGGGGAGACCCAGTACTTC. Translated: CASSLVGYPGGETQYF.

The chain combines TRBV9 with TRBJ1-3; D is possibly TRBD1 (5 bases). CDR1 and CDR2 (germline): SGDLS, YYNGEE. CDR3 length: 15 residues. Trimming removed 2 bases at V and 1 base at J, with 10 bases between. The CDR3 DNA follows: TGTGCCAGCAGCGTTGAGGGGAGGTCTGGAAACACCATATATTTT. It codes for CASSVEGRSGNTIYF.

V and J are TRBV9 and TRBJ2-1; tentative D call: TRBD1 (5 bases). V lost 0 bases and J 4 bases, leaving 11 bases between the germline ends. CDR3 length: 15 residues. Germline V lookup: CDR1 SGDLS, CDR2 YYNGEE. CDR3 sequence reads: CASSVGGQPYNEQFF. The CDR3 DNA follows: TGTGCCAGCAGCGTAGGAGGACAACCATACAATGAGCAGTTCTTC. The complete variable domain, with remaining parts taken from reference TRBV9 and TRBJ2-1, reads DSGVTQTPKHLITATGQRVTLRCSPRSGDLSVYWYQQSLDQGLQFLIQYYNGEERAKGNILERFSAQQFPDLHSELNLSSLELGDSALYFCASSVGGQPYNEQFFGPGTRLTVL.

This clonotype was counted a few times. The CDR3 DNA sequence: TGCGCCAGCAGCCAAGAGAATACGGGAAACACCATATATTTT. This sequence encodes CASSQENTGNTIYF. The chain is built from TRBV4-1 and TRBJ1-3; D gene uncertain. Deletions cut 0 bases from V and 4 bases from J, with 7 bases between. The CDR3 sequence is 14 residues long. From germline, CDR1 is MGHRA and CDR2 YSYEKL.

The chain is built from TRBV7-9 and TRBJ2-3; the D gene is possibly TRBD2 (5 bases). The CDR3 covers 14 residues. With 2 bases removed from V and 9 bases from J, the gap between germline ends came to 15 bases. Germline values: CDR1 SEHNR, CDR2 FQNEAQ (reference sequence). As DNA, the CDR3 is TGTGCCAGCAGCTTATCGGACGGCAGGAGGACGCAGTATTTT. Its translation is CASSLSDGRRTQYF.

The V gene is TRBV29-1, the J gene TRBJ1-2, with TRBD1 matching 9 bases. Germline trimming cut 5 bases from V and 2 bases from J; bases unmatched to any gene: 3. The germline V gene has CDR1 SQVTM and CDR2 ANQGSEA. The CDR3 spans 13 residues. The CDR3 spells CSVPGTGNYGYTF. Here the CDR3 DNA reads TGCAGCGTTCCTGGGACAGGGAACTATGGCTACACCTTC.

V and J are TRBV18 and TRBJ2-3, with 9 bases fitting TRBD1. V trimming: 3 bases; J trimming: 4 bases; junction bases outside the gene matches: 2. Germline CDR1 KGHSH, CDR2 LQKENI. This CDR3 region has 14 residues. The DNA for the CDR3 is TGTGCCAGCTCACCGGGACAGGGATCAGATACGCAGTATTTT. Encoded protein: CASSPGQGSDTQYF.

The count of this clonotype is one. This chain joins TRBV20-1 and TRBJ2-3; D may be TRBD1 (6 bases). The germline gives CDR1 DFQATT, CDR2 SNEGSKA (reference sequence). Between the trimmed V and J ends, which lost 3 bases and 2 bases, there was a span of 12 bases. This CDR3 is built from 14 residues. As DNA, the CDR3 is TGCAGTGCTAGGAACAGGGATTACACAGATACGCAGTATTTT. This translates into CSARNRDYTDTQYF.

V gene TRBV27 combines with J gene TRBJ1-2; D gene uncertain. Germline CDR1 and CDR2: MNHEY and SMNVEV (reference sequence). V dropped 0 bases and J dropped 7 bases, with 9 bases sitting between them. CDR3 length equals 13 residues. CDR3 nucleotides: TGTGCCAGCAGTTTATCGGCGACTTTTGGCTACACCTTC. Its translation is CASSLSATFGYTF.

This clonotype was detected only once. This chain links TRBV29-1 with TRBJ2-5; D may be TRBD2 (6 bases). The V gene lost 4 bases and the J gene lost 5 bases, with 17 bases spanning the gap. The CDR3 spans 14 residues. CDR1 and CDR2 (germline): SQVTM, ANQGSEA. CDR3 bases: TGCAGCGTTGTGGGAGTGGGGGGTGCGGAGACCCAGTACTTC. Its translation is CSVVGVGGAETQYF.